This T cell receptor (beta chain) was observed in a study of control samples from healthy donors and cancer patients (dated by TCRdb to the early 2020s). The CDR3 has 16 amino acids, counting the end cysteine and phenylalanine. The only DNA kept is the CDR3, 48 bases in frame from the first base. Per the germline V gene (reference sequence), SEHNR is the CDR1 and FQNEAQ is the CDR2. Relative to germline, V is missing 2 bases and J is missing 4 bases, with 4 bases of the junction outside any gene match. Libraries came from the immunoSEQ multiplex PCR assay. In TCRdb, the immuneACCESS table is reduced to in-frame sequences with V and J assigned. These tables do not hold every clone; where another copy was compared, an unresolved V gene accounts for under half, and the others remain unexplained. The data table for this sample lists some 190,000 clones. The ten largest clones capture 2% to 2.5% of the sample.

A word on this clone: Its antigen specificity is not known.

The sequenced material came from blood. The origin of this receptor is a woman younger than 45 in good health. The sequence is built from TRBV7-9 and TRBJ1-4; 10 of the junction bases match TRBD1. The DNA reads TGTGCCAGCAGCTTATATGGGACAGGGGATAATGAAAAACTGTTTTTT. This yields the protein CASSLYGTGDNEKLFF.